The 25 T cell receptor beta chains below come from one sample, sequenced in a study of cytomegalovirus exposure and HLA in healthy donors. Amplification used 60 Vbeta primers and 13 Jbeta primers. Sequencing was performed with immunoSEQ multiplex PCR; in TCRdb, only in-frame clones are kept and a portion is missing. The table shows 120,000 or so clones, with less than 90% occurring only once. The sequenced sample consisted of PBMCs. The origin of the receptors is a young man in good health and CMV-seropositive.

The V call is TRBV6-5, the J call TRBJ2-2; TRBD2 is a possible D gene (6 bases). The germline V gene encodes CDR1 MNHEY and CDR2 SVGAGI. Trimming removed 2 bases from V and 2 bases from J, with 12 bases in between. CDR3 size: 16 residues. This chain's CDR3 is CASSYSIGTNTGELFF. CDR3 coding DNA: TGTGCCAGCAGTTACAGTATTGGGACTAACACCGGGGAGCTGTTTTTT.

This sequence joins TRBV12-2 and TRBJ1-5; TRBD1, the table's D call, was not compared with the DNA. TRBV12-2 is described as a pseudogene. There are 15 residues in the CDR3. The CDR3, as DNA: TGTGCAAGTCGCCCAGTACAGGGGAATGATCAGCCCCAGCATTTT. Translation: CASRPVQGNDQPQHF.

The rearrangement links TRBV6-6 to TRBJ2-1, with D unclear. V dropped 9 bases and J dropped 8 bases, with 11 bases sitting between them. The CDR3 extends over 11 amino acids. The germline V gene has CDR1 MNHNY and CDR2 SVGAGI (reference sequence). CDR3 DNA sequence: TGTGCCAGTTACCTAGGAGATGAGCAGTTCTTC. Translating it yields CASYLGDEQFF.

This clone has just one count. The V call is TRBV18, the J call TRBJ1-2; TRBD1 is a possible D gene (5 bases). The V and J ends lost 3 bases and 2 bases respectively, with 7 bases between them. This CDR3 comprises 13 residues. CDR1 KGHSH and CDR2 LQKENI come from the germline V gene. This CDR3 is CASSPGQNYGYTF. The DNA for the CDR3 is TGTGCCAGCTCACCGGGGCAGAACTATGGCTACACCTTC.

The chain joins TRBV5-5 to TRBJ2-7; TRBD1 agrees at 9 bases. CDR3 length equals 18 residues. V lost 0 bases and J lost 5; bases outside the gene matches: 15. Germline lookup yields CDR1 SGHKS and CDR2 YYEKEE (reference sequence). Here the CDR3 reads CASSLVGQGGKDENEQYF. Written as DNA, the CDR3 is TGTGCCAGCAGCTTGGTGGGACAGGGTGGGAAGGACGAGAACGAGCAGTACTTC.

This chain connects TRBV11-3 to TRBJ2-1; TRBD1 agrees at 7 bases. Germline V lookup: CDR1 SGHNT, CDR2 YENEEA. The CDR3 runs 13 residues. Trimming took 0 bases from V and 14 from J; bases not matched to a gene: 7. The CDR3 DNA reads TGTGCCAGCAGCTTAGATAGGGGGCAGAGGGAGTTCTTC. Residues: CASSLDRGQREFF.

The CDR3 is CASSSTGGYGYTF. DNA of the CDR3: TGTGCCAGCAGCTCGACAGGGGGATATGGCTACACCTTC. V usage is TRBV11-2 and J usage is TRBJ1-2, with 9 bases fitting TRBD1. V was pared by 4 bases and J by 5 bases, with 2 bases of the junction left unmatched. CDR3 length: 13 residues. CDR1 and CDR2 (germline): SGHAT, FQNNGV.

The rearrangement uses TRBV11-3 and TRBJ2-3, with 10 bases aligning to TRBD2. The CDR3 totals 16 residues. Germline CDR1 reads SGHNT; CDR2 reads YENEEA. J lost 5 bases, V lost 5 bases, and 10 bases had no gene match. CDR3 sequence: CASSLDSGGIRDTQYF. DNA for the CDR3: TGTGCCAGCAGCCTCGATAGCGGGGGGATCAGAGATACGCAGTATTTT.

This clone is a singleton in its sample. V is TRBV6-5 and J is TRBJ2-1; tentatively, D is TRBD1 (5 bases). Germline-derived CDR1 and CDR2 are MNHEY and SVGAGI. The ends were cut back, 0 bases at V and 4 bases at J, with 10 bases in the middle. This CDR3 is built from 15 residues. CDR3 loop: CASSYSRQGYNEQFF. The CDR3 bases are TGTGCCAGCAGTTACTCGCGCCAGGGATACAATGAGCAGTTCTTC.

The chain joins TRBV9 to TRBJ1-5; 8 bases match TRBD1. The CDR3 contains 15 residues. V was clipped by 3 bases and J by 4 bases; unmatched bases: 6. Germline CDR1 reads SGDLS; CDR2 reads YYNGEE. CDR3 nucleotide sequence: TGTGCCAGCAGCGAAGGACAGGGTCTTAATCAGCCCCAGCATTTT. Protein product: CASSEGQGLNQPQHF.

This clone was recorded a few times. The chain is built from TRBV10-2 and TRBJ2-2, with D tentatively TRBD2 (6 bases). V was trimmed by 7 bases and J by 4 bases, leaving 13 bases between them. Germline V gene sequence: CDR1 WSHSY, CDR2 SAAADI. The length of the CDR3 is 14 residues. This chain's CDR3 is CASNPSSGTGELFF. In nucleotides, the CDR3 is TGCGCCAGCAACCCTAGTAGCGGCACCGGGGAGCTGTTTTTT.

The chain has TRBV28 and TRBJ1-4; 10 nucleotides agree with TRBD1. Germline V gene data show CDR1 as MDHEN and CDR2 as SYDVKM. CDR3 length: 16 residues. The ends lost 5 bases at V and 7 bases at J; junction bases unmatched: 10. CDR3 in DNA: TGTGCCAGCAGTCCAACCCCCGGGACAGGGGTTGAAAAACTGTTTTTT. Translating gives CASSPTPGTGVEKLFF.

The CDR3 sequence: CARSLGPTRRYTF. CDR3 bases: TGTGCCAGAAGCCTGGGACCGACAAGGCGCTACACCTTC. The chain has TRBV5-3 and TRBJ1-2, with D perhaps matching TRBD1 (5 bases). Being an ORF, TRBV5-3 has a function that is uncertain. Trimming took 4 bases from V and 9 from J, leaving 16 bases between them. CDR3 length: 13 amino acids.

The chain carries TRBV9 and TRBJ2-3; weak D call: TRBD2 (7 bases). The V gene's germline CDR1 is SGDLS and CDR2 YYNGEE. The V end was cut by 3 bases, the J end by 0 bases, with 17 bases between. The CDR3 totals 17 residues. CDR3 in amino acids: CASSDGGRATSTDTQYF. The CDR3 DNA sequence: TGTGCCAGCAGCGACGGGGGGCGGGCAACTAGCACAGATACGCAGTATTTT. The full variable domain, rest sourced from reference TRBV9 and TRBJ2-3, is DSGVTQTPKHLITATGQRVTLRCSPRSGDLSVYWYQQSLDQGLQFLIQYYNGEERAKGNILERFSAQQFPDLHSELNLSSLELGDSALYFCASSDGGRATSTDTQYFGPGTRLTVL.

The chain combines TRBV2 with TRBJ2-7; D might be TRBD2 (5 bases). CDR1 SNHLY and CDR2 FYNNEI come from the germline V gene. V lost 7 bases and J 5 bases, leaving 9 bases between the germline ends. The CDR3 covers 11 residues. CDR3 amino acids: CASTSSDEQYF. DNA of the CDR3: TGTGCCAGCACCAGTAGCGACGAGCAGTACTTC.

The gene calls are TRBV9 and TRBJ2-3; a weak D match, TRBD2 (6 bases). The V gene lost 4 bases and the J gene lost 6 bases, with 30 bases spanning the gap. The CDR3 length is 19 residues. Germline CDR1 and CDR2: SGDLS and YYNGEE. The CDR3 reads CASSPRGLTGDRRTDTQYF. Written as DNA, the CDR3 is TGTGCCAGCAGCCCCCGAGGTTTAACGGGAGACCGACGTACCGATACGCAGTATTTT.

The chain joins TRBV5-4 to TRBJ2-1; 7 bases map to TRBD1. Per the germline V gene, CDR1 is SGHNT and CDR2 is YYREEE (reference sequence). V shed 4 bases and J 13 bases; nucleotides not matched to a gene: 11. The CDR3 has 13 residues. This CDR3 reads CASSTGQAHGQFF. DNA of the CDR3: TGTGCCAGCAGCACCGGACAGGCACATGGTCAGTTCTTC.

V gene TRBV6-6 combines with J gene TRBJ1-2; D is unresolved. Per the germline V gene, CDR1 is MNHNY and CDR2 is SVGAGI (reference sequence). This CDR3 contains 15 residues. Between the trimmed V and J ends, which lost 0 bases and 4 bases, there was a span of 12 bases. The CDR3 sequence: CASSYSNTAVYGYTF. Here the CDR3 DNA reads TGTGCCAGCAGTTACTCGAACACAGCAGTCTATGGCTACACCTTC.

The chain links TRBV6-1 to TRBJ1-1; possible D gene TRBD1, 5 bases. Looked up from germline, CDR1 is MNHNS and CDR2 is SASEGT. V lost 1 base and J 6 bases, leaving 9 bases between the germline ends. This CDR3 is 13 amino acids long. CDR3 sequence reads: CASSEGGGSEAFF. The CDR3 bases are TGTGCCAGCAGTGAAGGGGGCGGCTCTGAAGCTTTCTTT.

V usage is TRBV14 and J usage is TRBJ1-5; D is ambiguous. The germline gives CDR1 SGHDN, CDR2 FVKESK. This CDR3 spans 14 amino acids. The V and J ends lost 1 base and 4 bases respectively, with 8 bases between them. In DNA, the CDR3 is TGTGCCAGCAGCCAAGTGGGCAGGAATCAGCCCCAGCATTTT. Translation: CASSQVGRNQPQHF.

The rearrangement joins TRBV6-1 to TRBJ2-2, with a possible D match to TRBD1 (5 bases). Per germline, CDR1 MNHNS and CDR2 SASEGT. Trimming removed 8 bases from V and 0 bases from J, with 7 bases in between. There are 13 residues in the CDR3. The CDR3 loop reads CASQGSNTGELFF. The CDR3 region has the DNA TGTGCCAGCCAGGGTTCGAACACCGGGGAGCTGTTTTTT.

CDR3 DNA sequence: TGCAGCGTTGAAGCAATTTTCGGGGACAGGGTGAACACTGAAGCTTTCTTT. Its protein is CSVEAIFGDRVNTEAFF. V is TRBV29-1 and J is TRBJ1-1; 9 positions match TRBD1. Germline lookup yields CDR1 SQVTM and CDR2 ANQGSEA. J lost 0 bases, V lost 1 base, and 9 bases had no gene match. This CDR3 region has 17 residues. Complete variable domain (other parts from reference TRBV29-1 and TRBJ1-1): SAVISQKPSRDICQRGTSLTIQCQVDSQVTMMFWYRQQPGQSLTLIATANQGSEATYESGFVIDKFPISRPNLTFSTLTVSNMSPEDSSIYLCSVEAIFGDRVNTEAFFGQGTRLTVV.

V and J are TRBV7-9 and TRBJ2-7, with a possible D match to TRBD1 (5 bases). Trimming took 5 bases from V and 3 from J, leaving 11 bases between them. In germline, CDR1 is SEHNR, CDR2 FQNEAQ (reference sequence). This CDR3 contains 13 residues. CDR3 nucleotide sequence: TGTGCCAGCAGCCCTGACAGCTACTACGAGCAGTACTTC. Residues: CASSPDSYYEQYF. Looking up the rest from reference TRBV7-9 and TRBJ2-7 gives the full variable domain: DTGVSQNPRHKITKRGQNVTFRCDPISEHNRLYWYRQTLGQGPEFLTYFQNEAQLEKSRLLSDRFSAERPKGSFSTLEIQRTEQGDSAMYLCASSPDSYYEQYFGPGTRLTVT.

For the CDR3, the DNA is TGTGCCAGCAGACTTTGGGGACAGGGGGTAGAGCAGTACTTC. It translates to CASRLWGQGVEQYF. The chain joins TRBV13 to TRBJ2-7; 11 bases align to TRBD1. Germline CDR1 PRHDT, CDR2 FYEKMQ (reference sequence). The CDR3 runs to 14 residues. The V gene end was trimmed by 6 bases and the J gene end by 7 bases; junction bases not matched to a gene: 8.

The rearrangement links TRBV11-1 to TRBJ2-6; a weak D match, TRBD2 (6 bases). V lost 7 bases, J lost 2 bases, and 18 bases lay in between. The CDR3 loop spans 17 amino acids. The germline CDR1 and CDR2 sequences are SGHAT and FQDESV (reference sequence). CDR3 bases: TGTGCCAGCATGCCCCGGCAGGGAGGACCTGGGGCCAACGTCCTGACTTTC. Amino acid sequence: CASMPRQGGPGANVLTF.